The 15 T cell receptor beta chains below were found in one sample sequenced in a study of blood T cell repertoires in COVID-19 (dated by TCRdb to about 2020). Receptors were amplified or captured by the immunoSEQ multiplex PCR assay. TCRdb retrieved this table from immuneACCESS and kept in-frame rearrangements only. Not all clones are present; in checked studies, unresolved V genes account for under half, and no reason is known for the remainder. The sample table records hundreds of thousands of clones; around 87% of these occur just once. The ten top clones hold more than 1.3% of the sample. The sample was peripheral blood. These receptor sequences come from a woman in her thirties or forties who had recovered from COVID-19.

This chain uses TRBV28 with TRBJ2-7; 8 bases line up with TRBD1. Trimming removed 2 bases from V and 6 bases from J; junction bases left unmatched: 9. CDR1 is MDHEN and CDR2 is SYDVKM in the germline V gene. The CDR3 is 15 residues long. The CDR3 sequence: CASSLPDRGSSEQYF. The CDR3 region has the DNA TGTGCCAGCAGTTTACCCGACAGGGGAAGTTCCGAGCAGTACTTC. Based on the CDR3 plus reference TRBV28 and TRBJ2-7, the full variable domain is DVKVTQSSRYLVKRTGEKVFLECVQDMDHENMFWYRQDPGLGLRLIYFSYDVKMKEKGDIPEGYSVSREKKERFSLILESASTNQTSMYLCASSLPDRGSSEQYFGPGTRLTVT.

The chain recombines TRBV15 with TRBJ1-5; D remains ambiguous. Germline V lookup: CDR1 LNHNV, CDR2 YYDKDF (reference sequence). The CDR3 runs to 14 residues. V was clipped by 0 bases and J by 0 bases, with 3 bases between them. The CDR3 nucleotides read TGTGCCACCAGCAGAGATAGTAGCAATCAGCCCCAGCATTTT. As protein: CATSRDSSNQPQHF.

The chain combines TRBV30 with TRBJ1-4; D gene ambiguous. The V gene's germline CDR1 is GTSNPN and CDR2 SVGIG (reference sequence). The CDR3 is made up of 16 amino acids. V lost 0 bases to trimming and J lost 8 bases, with 19 bases between them. The CDR3 is CAWSVGPVDGSEKLFF. For the CDR3, the DNA is TGTGCCTGGAGTGTAGGGCCCGTTGACGGGAGCGAAAAACTGTTTTTT.

The rearrangement joins TRBV4-2 to TRBJ2-7; D unclear. The CDR3 spans 13 residues. The germline V gene encodes CDR1 LGHNA and CDR2 YNFKEQ. With 4 bases removed from V and 1 base from J, the gap between germline ends came to 8 bases. CDR3 sequence: CASSLRESYEQYF. The CDR3 DNA is TGTGCCAGCAGCCTTCGCGAGTCCTACGAGCAGTACTTC.

The rearrangement links TRBV7-2 to TRBJ1-4; 8 nucleotides agree with TRBD1. This CDR3 is 12 amino acids long. Germline V gene data show CDR1 as SGHTA and CDR2 as FQGNSA. With V trimmed by 5 bases and J by 11 bases, 4 bases remained unmatched. This CDR3 reads CASSPRTGKLFF. DNA of the CDR3: TGTGCCAGCAGCCCGCGGACAGGGAAACTGTTTTTT.

The rearrangement joins TRBV6-5 to TRBJ1-1, with 8 positions matching TRBD1. Germline CDR1 is MNHEY and CDR2 is SVGAGI. The CDR3 contains 15 residues. V lost 1 base, J lost 1 base, and 2 bases stayed unmatched. The DNA of the CDR3 is TGTGCCAGCAGTTACTGGGGGACAGGGAACACTGAAGCTTTCTTT. This sequence encodes CASSYWGTGNTEAFF.

This chain uses TRBV5-1 with TRBJ1-1; 7 bases agree with TRBD1. CDR3 length equals 13 residues. The ends lost 5 bases at V and 1 base at J; junction bases unmatched: 2. CDR1 and CDR2 (germline): SGHRS, YFSETQ. The CDR3 reads CASRGTANTEAFF. The CDR3 DNA reads TGCGCCAGCAGGGGGACAGCGAACACTGAAGCTTTCTTT.

Details on this clone: A junction boundary mismatches the germline segment, possibly from a read error. This chain connects TRBV7-7 to TRBJ2-5; 11 positions agree with TRBD2. CDR3 length: 17 amino acids. The germline CDR1 and CDR2 sequences are SSHAT and FNYEAQ (reference sequence). The CDR3 loop is CASSLVLTSGGQETQYF. In nucleotides, the CDR3 is TGTGCTAGCAGCTTAGTACTCACTAGCGGGGGCCAAGAGACCCAGTACTTC.

The V and J genes are TRBV6-6 and TRBJ2-1; TRBD2 is a possible D gene (5 bases). Germline-derived CDR1 and CDR2 are MNHNY and SVGAGI (reference sequence). The V gene lost 5 bases and the J gene lost 0 bases, with 11 bases spanning the gap. CDR3 length: 15 residues. The CDR3 bases are TGTGCCAGCAGTCCCCCGGGGAGCTCCTACAATGAGCAGTTCTTC. Its protein is CASSPPGSSYNEQFF.

CDR3 protein: CASSQGSGLGAFF. CDR3 sequence (DNA): TGTGCCAGCAGCCAGGGGAGTGGGCTGGGGGCTTTCTTT. V gene TRBV3-1 (or the pseudogene TRBV3-2) combines with J gene TRBJ1-1; D not certain. Trimming left V 3 bases short and J 11 bases short, with 16 bases between. The CDR3 has 13 amino acids. The germline CDR1 and CDR2 sequences are LGHDT and YNNKEL (reference sequence).

The gene calls are TRBV18 and TRBJ1-2; possibly TRBD1 for D (5 bases). V lost 1 base, J lost 8 bases, and 20 bases lay in between. CDR1 and CDR2 (germline): KGHSH, LQKENI. The CDR3 spans 16 residues. The CDR3 sequence is CASSPHEGTLRPGYTF. The DNA of the CDR3 is TGTGCCAGCTCACCACACGAAGGGACTCTCAGGCCGGGCTACACCTTC.

J is TRBJ1-2 and V is TRBV6-6; 7 positions agree with TRBD1. The CDR3 has 14 residues. The trim removed 2 bases at V and 4 bases at J, leaving 4 bases unmatched. CDR1 is MNHNY, CDR2 SVGAGI, per germline (reference sequence). The CDR3 spells CASSYRDSFYGYTF. For the CDR3, the DNA is TGTGCCAGCAGTTACCGGGACAGTTTCTATGGCTACACCTTC.

CDR3: CATERTGGYEQYF. The CDR3 DNA is TGTGCCACCGAAAGGACAGGGGGTTACGAGCAGTACTTC. J is TRBJ2-7 and V is TRBV2; 10 nucleotides align to TRBD1. Germline trimming cut 10 bases from V and 4 bases from J; bases unmatched to any gene: 7. This CDR3 has 13 amino acids. Per germline, CDR1 SNHLY and CDR2 FYNNEI.

The chain combines TRBV9 with TRBJ2-7; possible D gene TRBD2, 7 bases. Germline values: CDR1 SGDLS, CDR2 YYNGEE. With 4 bases removed from V and 3 bases from J, the gap between germline ends came to 20 bases. This CDR3 has 16 residues. This chain's CDR3 is CASSPRGGDPHYEQYF. The CDR3 DNA reads as TGTGCCAGCAGCCCGAGGGGGGGGGACCCCCACTACGAGCAGTACTTC.

This chain links TRBV21-1 with TRBJ2-2; the table's D call, TRBD1, has no DNA check behind it. TRBV21-1 is assigned pseudogene status. The CDR3 length is 18 residues. The CDR3, as DNA: TGTGCCAGCAGCAAAGAACCCCAGGCCGCCAGCAGACGCGGGGAGCTGTTTTTT. This sequence encodes CASSKEPQAASRRGELFF.